Below are 27 T cell receptor beta chains sequenced from a single sample in a study of T cells in Graves' hyperthyroidism and ophthalmopathy. RNA transcripts were the template for amplifying TCR beta CDR3 regions. The HTBI primer set served for first-round RT-PCR of the TCR CDR3. TCRdb processed the multiplex PCR reads anew with MiXCR; each CDR3 protein has one entry. This sample has approximately 400,000 distinct CDR3 sequences; about 16% occur once, and the top ten carry approximately 30%. Sequencing was performed on blood. These receptors were obtained from a woman aged 25 to 39 with Graves' hyperthyroidism.

The genes are TRBV20-1 and TRBJ2-7; D uncertain. The CDR3 is made up of 14 amino acids. The V and J ends lost 0 bases and 4 bases respectively, with 13 bases between them. Germline V CDR1 and CDR2: DFQATT, SNEGSKA (reference sequence). The CDR3 sequence: CSARDFFRVYEQYF. In DNA form, the CDR3 reads TGCAGTGCTAGAGATTTCTTTAGGGTTTACGAGCAGTACTTC.

The chain couples TRBV10-3 to TRBJ2-3; 9 bases line up with TRBD2. This CDR3 spans 14 amino acids. Unmatched junction bases numbered 2, after V lost 4 bases and J lost 3 bases. Germline CDR1 ENHRY, CDR2 SYGVKD. The CDR3 bases are TGTGCCATCAGTGCTAGCGGGAAAACAGATACGCAGTATTTT. Protein sequence: CAISASGKTDTQYF.

This clonotype has only a few counts. This sequence joins TRBV28 and TRBJ1-1, with D uncertain. V was cut by 7 bases and J by 6 bases, with 18 bases left in between. The CDR3 runs to 14 residues. Germline loops: CDR1 MDHEN, CDR2 SYDVKM. The CDR3 spells CASTPLSTRSEAFF. For the CDR3, the DNA is TGTGCCAGCACCCCATTGAGTACTCGCTCTGAAGCTTTCTTT.

This clonotype was recorded at least ten times. V and J are TRBV24-1 and TRBJ1-2; D not resolved. The CDR3 consists of 11 residues. Germline CDR1 reads KGHDR; CDR2 reads SFDVKD. Trimming took 5 bases from V and 6 from J, leaving 6 bases between them. CDR3 residues: CATSGVNGYTF. The CDR3 nucleotides read TGTGCCACCAGTGGCGTGAATGGCTACACCTTC.

This clonotype was detected ten times or more. V is TRBV12-3 or TRBV12-4 and J is TRBJ1-5, with a weak D call TRBD1 (6 bases). The V end lost 4 bases, the J end lost 1 base, and 14 bases lay between the germline ends. CDR3 length: 16 amino acids. CDR3: CASSWQWGQSNQPQHF. In nucleotides, the CDR3 is TGTGCCAGCAGTTGGCAGTGGGGGCAGAGCAATCAGCCCCAGCATTTT.

This clonotype was detected only a few times. The CDR3 is CASSKRTYNSPLHF. The DNA of the CDR3 is TGTGCCAGCAGTAAGAGGACTTATAATTCACCCCTCCACTTT. The V and J genes are TRBV12-3 or TRBV12-4 and TRBJ1-6; D is undetermined. Trimming cost V 5 bases and J 4 bases, with 9 bases left between them. The CDR3 totals 14 residues.

V usage is TRBV7-2 and J usage is TRBJ2-7, with D perhaps matching TRBD1 (6 bases). Germline V gives CDR1 SGHTA, CDR2 FQGNSA. The V gene lost 4 bases and the J gene lost 6 bases, with 22 bases spanning the gap. This CDR3 is built from 16 residues. The CDR3 loop reads CASSSQGSLVSSEQYF. CDR3 nucleotides: TGTGCCAGCAGCTCCCAGGGGTCTCTAGTTTCGTCCGAGCAGTACTTC. The full variable domain, in which reference TRBV7-2 and TRBJ2-7 provide the parts outside the CDR3, is GAGVSQSPSNKVTEKGKDVELRCDPISGHTALYWYRQSLGQGLEFLIYFQGNSAPDKSGLPSDRFSAERTGGSVSTLTIQRTQQEDSAVYLCASSSQGSLVSSEQYFGPGTRLTVT.

This clonotype was observed many times. The chain joins TRBV28 to TRBJ2-2; 10 positions agree with TRBD2. Germline V gene lookup returns CDR1 MDHEN and CDR2 SYDVKM. V was pared by 7 bases and J by 4 bases, with 9 bases of the junction left unmatched. CDR3 size: 16 residues. The CDR3 spells CASTHRASGSTGELFF. The CDR3 DNA reads TGTGCCAGCACCCACCGGGCTAGCGGGAGCACCGGGGAGCTGTTTTTT.

This clonotype was counted only a few times. This sequence joins TRBV5-1 and TRBJ2-1, with TRBD2 identical over 10 bases. V gave up 2 bases and J gave up 0 bases; unmatched junction bases: 2. In germline, CDR1 is SGHRS, CDR2 YFSETQ. The CDR3 spans 16 residues. The CDR3 region is CASSFSGRDSYNEQFF. DNA for the CDR3: TGCGCCAGCAGCTTCAGCGGGAGGGACTCCTACAATGAGCAGTTCTTC.

The chain carries TRBV3-1 and TRBJ2-4; TRBD1 might be the D (6 bases). The V end lost 5 bases, the J end lost 6 bases, and 20 bases lay between the germline ends. Germline CDR1 is LGHDT and CDR2 is YNNKEL (reference sequence). The CDR3 loop spans 16 amino acids. DNA of the CDR3: TGTGCCAGCAGCGTAGGGGGTGGGGCAGGGATAAACATTCAGTACTTC. This sequence encodes CASSVGGGAGINIQYF. Full variable domain (missing parts from reference TRBV3-1 and TRBJ2-4): DTAVSQTPKYLVTQMGNDKSIKCEQNLGHDTMYWYKQDSKKFLKIMFSYNNKELIINETVPNRFSPKSPDKAHLNLHINSLELGDSAVYFCASSVGGGAGINIQYFGAGTRLSVL.

This clonotype occurred many times. The J gene is TRBJ1-5, the V gene TRBV2; D is unclear. V gave up 5 bases and J gave up 4 bases, with 15 bases separating them. From germline, CDR1 is SNHLY and CDR2 FYNNEI. The CDR3 runs 15 residues. The CDR3 coding sequence is TGTGCCAGCAGTACACATGGGGAGGCTAATCAGCCCCAGCATTTT. Residues: CASSTHGEANQPQHF.

The chain joins TRBV20-1 to TRBJ1-5, with a tentative D call TRBD1 (5 bases). With 2 bases removed from V and 0 bases from J, the gap between germline ends came to 11 bases. The germline CDR1 and CDR2 sequences are DFQATT and SNEGSKA (reference sequence). There are 15 residues in the CDR3. The CDR3, as DNA: TGCAGTGCTAGAACCGGGACGGATAGCAATCAGCCCCAGCATTTT. This gives the protein CSARTGTDSNQPQHF.

This clonotype was found many times. This chain joins TRBV2 and TRBJ1-5, with TRBD1 as a possible D gene (5 bases). Germline V lookup: CDR1 SNHLY, CDR2 FYNNEI. The CDR3 covers 13 residues. Trimming pared 6 bases from V and 6 bases from J, leaving 12 bases between. The CDR3 nucleotides read TGTGCCAGCAGGGACAATGCGGGTCAGCCCCAGCATTTT. Encoded protein: CASRDNAGQPQHF.

As regards this clonotype: This could be a read error, since a much larger clone is one nucleotide away. The CDR3 DNA sequence: TGTGCCGGCAGACAAAGACAGGGGAATCAGCCCCAGCATTTT. Translating gives CAGRQRQGNQPQHF. V usage is TRBV12-3 or TRBV12-4 and J usage is TRBJ1-5; 8 bases match TRBD1. The CDR3 covers 14 residues.

J is TRBJ2-2 and V is TRBV18; TRBD1 matches 10 bases. This CDR3 has 15 residues. In germline, CDR1 is KGHSH, CDR2 LQKENI. The V gene end was trimmed by 3 bases and the J gene end by 6 bases; junction bases not matched to a gene: 4. CDR3 in amino acids: CASSPGQGFAGELFF. In DNA, the CDR3 is TGTGCCAGCTCACCGGGACAGGGGTTTGCCGGGGAGCTGTTTTTT.

This clonotype has a single count. The chain joins TRBV29-1 to TRBJ2-5; D not certain. The CDR3 contains 12 residues. The V gene's germline CDR1 is SQVTM and CDR2 ANQGSEA. The V gene lost 6 bases and the J gene lost 5 bases, with 13 bases spanning the gap. CDR3 bases: TGCAGCGTCTCGGATTTCGCCGAGACCCAGTACTTC. It is translated as CSVSDFAETQYF.

This clonotype appeared once. The V call is TRBV9, the J call TRBJ2-3; D remains unclear. Germline lookup yields CDR1 SGDLS and CDR2 YYNGEE. This CDR3 region has 14 residues. Trimming left V 0 bases short and J 2 bases short, with 7 bases between. For the CDR3, the DNA is TGTGCCAGCAGCGTAGAGTCAAACACAGATACGCAGTATTTT. It encodes CASSVESNTDTQYF. The full variable domain, in which reference TRBV9 and TRBJ2-3 provide the parts outside the CDR3, is DSGVTQTPKHLITATGQRVTLRCSPRSGDLSVYWYQQSLDQGLQFLIQYYNGEERAKGNILERFSAQQFPDLHSELNLSSLELGDSALYFCASSVESNTDTQYFGPGTRLTVL.

The V and J genes are TRBV27 and TRBJ1-2, with D maybe TRBD1 (5 bases). The germline V gene encodes CDR1 MNHEY and CDR2 SMNVEV (reference sequence). CDR3 size: 12 residues. The germline V and J ends were trimmed by 3 bases and 10 bases, with 12 bases remaining between them. CDR3 sequence reads: CASSLRTTHYTF. In DNA, the CDR3 is TGTGCCAGCAGTTTGAGGACAACTCACTACACCTTC.

This clonotype has at least ten counts. DNA for the CDR3: TGTGCCAGCAGCTTAGCGGGGTTTGGGGCCAATGAGCAGTTCTTC. Its translation is CASSLAGFGANEQFF. The chain recombines TRBV7-6 with TRBJ2-1; D may be TRBD1 (5 bases). The CDR3 contains 15 residues. V gave up 0 bases and J gave up 6 bases, with 12 bases separating them. From germline, CDR1 is SGHVS and CDR2 FNYEAQ.

The sample holds many counts of this clonotype. The J gene is TRBJ1-1, the V gene TRBV30; TRBD1 matches at 8 bases. CDR3 size: 12 residues. The germline V gene has CDR1 GTSNPN and CDR2 SVGIG (reference sequence). The J segment lost 4 bases and the V segment lost 8 bases, leaving 6 bases of the junction unmatched. CDR3 DNA sequence: TGTGCCGGACAGGGATGGGGCACTGAAGCTTTCTTT. Its translation: CAGQGWGTEAFF.

This chain joins TRBV2 and TRBJ1-5; D is ambiguous. CDR1 is SNHLY, CDR2 FYNNEI, per germline. Trimming pared 7 bases from V and 3 bases from J, leaving 7 bases between. This CDR3 contains 12 residues. CDR3 sequence (DNA): TGTGCCAGCAATCTGATCAATCAGCCCCAGCATTTT. Residues: CASNLINQPQHF.

This clonotype was seen many times. The chain joins TRBV28 to TRBJ2-1, with 8 bases identical to TRBD2. Germline-derived CDR1 and CDR2 are MDHEN and SYDVKM. This CDR3 has 16 amino acids. The V gene end was trimmed by 5 bases and the J gene end by 1 base; junction bases not matched to a gene: 7. The CDR3 region is CASSPHGRGSYNEQFF. Written as DNA, the CDR3 is TGTGCCAGCAGTCCCCACGGGAGGGGGTCCTACAATGAGCAGTTCTTC.

This clonotype was counted at least ten times. The chain uses TRBV28 and TRBJ2-1, with 7 bases identical to TRBD2. Germline CDR1 is MDHEN and CDR2 is SYDVKM. Germline trimming cut 4 bases from V and 5 bases from J; bases unmatched to any gene: 5. The CDR3 consists of 14 residues. This chain's CDR3 is CASSSGRKHNEQFF. The CDR3 bases are TGTGCCAGCAGTTCCGGGAGGAAACACAATGAGCAGTTCTTC.

The V and J genes are TRBV12-3 or TRBV12-4 and TRBJ2-2; D possibly corresponds to TRBD1 (5 bases). Trimming took 6 bases from V and 8 from J, leaving 13 bases between them. CDR3 length equals 13 residues. The CDR3 DNA follows: TGTGCCAGCAGCCAGGGTATTCGGGGGGAGCTGTTTTTT. It codes for CASSQGIRGELFF.

The rearrangement joins TRBV19 to TRBJ1-5, with 7 positions matching TRBD1. Per the germline V gene, CDR1 is LNHDA and CDR2 is SQIVND (reference sequence). The CDR3 runs to 15 residues. V lost 3 bases and J lost 4; bases outside the gene matches: 6. CDR3 amino acids: CASSMAGTANQPQHF. The CDR3 bases are TGTGCCAGTAGTATGGCCGGGACAGCAAATCAGCCCCAGCATTTT.

This clonotype was picked up a small number of times. The chain has TRBV2 and TRBJ1-1, with TRBD1 matching over 8 bases. The J segment lost 0 bases and the V segment lost 10 bases, leaving 7 bases of the junction unmatched. This CDR3 is 14 amino acids long. Germline CDR1 is SNHLY and CDR2 is FYNNEI. Written as DNA, the CDR3 is TGTGCCACCAGATGGACAGGGCTGAACACTGAAGCTTTCTTT. This codes for CATRWTGLNTEAFF.

The chain links TRBV15 to TRBJ1-2, with 9 nucleotides matching TRBD1. The V gene end was trimmed by 3 bases and the J gene end by 7 bases; junction bases not matched to a gene: 6. The length of the CDR3 is 14 residues. CDR1 LNHNV and CDR2 YYDKDF come from the germline V gene (reference sequence). CDR3 DNA sequence: TGTGCCACCAGCAGCCAGGGACAGGGCGGTGGCTACACCTTC. This sequence encodes CATSSQGQGGGYTF.